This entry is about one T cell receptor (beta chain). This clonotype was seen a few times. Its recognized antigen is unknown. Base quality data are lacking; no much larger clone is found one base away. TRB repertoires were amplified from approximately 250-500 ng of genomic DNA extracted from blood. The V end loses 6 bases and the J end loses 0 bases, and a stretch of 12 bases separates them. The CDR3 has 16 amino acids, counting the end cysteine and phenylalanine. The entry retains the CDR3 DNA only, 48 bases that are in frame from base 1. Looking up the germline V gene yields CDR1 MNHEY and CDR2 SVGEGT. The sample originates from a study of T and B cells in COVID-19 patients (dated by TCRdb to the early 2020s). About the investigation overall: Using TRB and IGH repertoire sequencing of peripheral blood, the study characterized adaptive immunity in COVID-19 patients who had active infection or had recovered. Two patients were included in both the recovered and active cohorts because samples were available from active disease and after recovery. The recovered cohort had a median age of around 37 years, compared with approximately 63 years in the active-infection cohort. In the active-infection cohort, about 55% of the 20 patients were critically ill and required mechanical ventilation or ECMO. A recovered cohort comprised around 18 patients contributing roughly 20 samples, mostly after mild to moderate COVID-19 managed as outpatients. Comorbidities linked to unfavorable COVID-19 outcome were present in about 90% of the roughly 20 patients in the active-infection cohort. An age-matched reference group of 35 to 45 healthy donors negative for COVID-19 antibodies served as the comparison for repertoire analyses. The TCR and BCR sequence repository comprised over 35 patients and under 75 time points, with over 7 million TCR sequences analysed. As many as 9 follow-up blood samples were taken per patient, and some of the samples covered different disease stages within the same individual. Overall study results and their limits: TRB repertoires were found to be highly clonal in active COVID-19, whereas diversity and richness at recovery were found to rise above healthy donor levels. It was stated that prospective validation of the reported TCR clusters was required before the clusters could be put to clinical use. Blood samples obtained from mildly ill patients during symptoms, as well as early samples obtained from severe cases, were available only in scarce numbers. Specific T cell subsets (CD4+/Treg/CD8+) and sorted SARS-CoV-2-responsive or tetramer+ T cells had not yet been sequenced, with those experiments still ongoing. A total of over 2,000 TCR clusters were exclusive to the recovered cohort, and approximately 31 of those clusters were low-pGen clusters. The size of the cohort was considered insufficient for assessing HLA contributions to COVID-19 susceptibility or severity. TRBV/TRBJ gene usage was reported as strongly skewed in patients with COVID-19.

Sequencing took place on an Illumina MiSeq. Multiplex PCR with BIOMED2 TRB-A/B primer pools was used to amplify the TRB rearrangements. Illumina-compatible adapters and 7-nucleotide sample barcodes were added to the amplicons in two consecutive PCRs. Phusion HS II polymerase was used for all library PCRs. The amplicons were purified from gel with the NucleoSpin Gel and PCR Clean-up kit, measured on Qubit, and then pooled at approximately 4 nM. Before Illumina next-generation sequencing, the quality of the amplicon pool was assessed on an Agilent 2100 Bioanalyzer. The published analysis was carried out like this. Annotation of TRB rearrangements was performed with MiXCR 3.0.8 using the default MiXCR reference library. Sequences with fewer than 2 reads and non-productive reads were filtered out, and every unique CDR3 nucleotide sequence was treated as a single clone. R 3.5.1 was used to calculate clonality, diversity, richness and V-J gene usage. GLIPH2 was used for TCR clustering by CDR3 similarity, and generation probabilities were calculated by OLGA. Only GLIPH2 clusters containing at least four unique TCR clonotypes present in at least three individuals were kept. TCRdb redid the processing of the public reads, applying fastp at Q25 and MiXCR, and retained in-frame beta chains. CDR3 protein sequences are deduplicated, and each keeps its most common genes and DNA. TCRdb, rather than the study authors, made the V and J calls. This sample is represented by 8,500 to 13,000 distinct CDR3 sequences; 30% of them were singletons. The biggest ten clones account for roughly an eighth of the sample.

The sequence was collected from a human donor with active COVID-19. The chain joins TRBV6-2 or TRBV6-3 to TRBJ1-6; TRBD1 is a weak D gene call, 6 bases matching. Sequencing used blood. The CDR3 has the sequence CASSIQGSSYNSPLHF. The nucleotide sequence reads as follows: TGTGCCAGCAGCATACAGGGAAGCTCCTATAATTCACCCCTCCACTTT.